The subject of this entry is one T cell receptor (beta chain). What antigen it recognizes has not been identified. The input lacks base qualities; no much larger clone sits a single base away. V was cut back by 0 bases and J by 0 bases, leaving a gap of 10 bases between them. Its CDR3 holds 16 amino acids, cysteine through phenylalanine. Just CDR3 DNA is preserved here, 48 bases in frame from base 1. The germline V gene (reference sequence) yields SGHNT for CDR1 and YYREEE for CDR2. This entry comes from a study of blood T cell repertoires in COVID-19 (dated by TCRdb to 2018 to 2020). Context from the whole study: The collaborator samples originated in the United States, Italy and Spain and spanned the acute and convalescent phases of COVID-19. The material from the prospective study consisted of cDNA or gDNA derived from T cells, B-cell-depleted T cells, or PBMCs. Deeply sampled blood TCRbeta repertoires from subjects exposed to, actively infected with, or recovered from COVID-19 were included in the dataset. The repertoires were made available in a free public database intended to serve as a resource for research on the immune response to SARS-CoV-2. Samples came from the ongoing ImmuneRACE study (first 160 participants) plus 1,254 subjects from 6 global collaborators. Sample metadata almost always included a de-identified subject ID, COVID-19 status, age in years and sex. Where HLA class I and class II types were available, the types were taken from metadata supplied by the sample provider, not from assay-based typing. Beyond this particular receptor, the publication reports: Clinical and demographic metadata were provided uncurated, with the amount varying by source and participant.

TCRbeta CDR3 regions were amplified from genomic DNA by means of the immunoSEQ Assay, a bias-controlled multiplex PCR. As for how the authors treated the data: The number of nucleated cells in each sample was estimated from the amplification of reference gene primers within the assay. To quantify the absolute abundance of each unique TCRbeta CDR3 rearrangement, sequence reads were collapsed and filtered. For each sample, productive Simpson clonality was calculated as the square root of Simpson's diversity index over productive rearrangements. TCRdb took over this immuneACCESS table, retaining in-frame rearrangements with V and J assigned. Such tables are incomplete; in checked studies, under half of the missing clones stem from an unresolved V gene, and the remainder is unexplained. D and trimming come from the DNA, and the V and J calls and clone size come from that table. Present in this sample are roughly 140,000 clones, over 75% of which were seen just once. Of the sample, approximately 1.5% is held by the ten largest clones.

The collaborating institutions used their own protocols to collect whole blood in K2EDTA tubes. For TCRbeta analysis, collaborator samples were shipped as frozen whole blood, as isolated PBMCs, or as DNA extracted from either sample type. The chain was built from TRBV5-4 and TRBJ1-5; there is no confident call for the D gene. Sample: peripheral blood. The receptor comes from a woman between 50 and 59 years old with acute or convalescent COVID-19. This receptor has the CDR3 CASSLGGLYSNQPQHF. The sequenced DNA: TGTGCCAGCAGCTTGGGCGGCCTTTATAGCAATCAGCCCCAGCATTTT. The variable domain in full, with residues beyond the CDR3 obtained from the reference TRBV5-4 and TRBJ1-5 genes, is ETGVTQSPTHLIKTRGQQVTLRCSSQSGHNTVSWYQQALGQGPQFIFQYYREEENGRGNFPPRFSGLQFPNYSSELNVNALELDDSALYLCASSLGGLYSNQPQHFGDGTRLSIL.